Below are 10 T cell receptor beta chains sequenced from a single sample in a study of cytomegalovirus exposure and HLA in healthy donors. The PCR employed 60 Vbeta primers together with 13 Jbeta primers. Some clones are missing from TCRdb's copy, which holds only in-frame ones; the method was immunoSEQ multiplex PCR. Of about 150,000 clones in the sample, more than 60% were seen once. The specimen was PBMCs. The receptors stem from a woman between 25 and 40 years old in good health and CMV-seronegative.

This clone was counted only a few times. The chain carries TRBV5-1 and TRBJ1-5; 9 bases are a match to TRBD1. The CDR3 covers 16 residues. Germline CDR1 and CDR2: SGHRS and YFSETQ. The trim removed 2 bases at V and 7 bases at J, leaving 10 bases unmatched. CDR3 in DNA: TGCGCCAGCAGCTTACCGGGACAGGGCCGGAGGCAGCCCCAGCATTTT. Residues: CASSLPGQGRRQPQHF.

CDR3: CASSTGGTDTQYF. CDR3 sequence (DNA): TGTGCCAGCAGCACGGGGGGCACAGATACGCAGTATTTT. The V call is TRBV28, the J call TRBJ2-3; tentative D call: TRBD2 (6 bases). This CDR3 has 13 amino acids. The V gene lost 6 bases and the J gene lost 1 base, with 8 bases spanning the gap. Germline V CDR1 and CDR2: MDHEN, SYDVKM.

With respect to this clone: Within the sample, other DNA sequences also encode this same CDR3. The V call is TRBV6-5, the J call TRBJ2-2, with 7 bases identical to TRBD2. The CDR3 totals 14 residues. Trimming cost V 2 bases and J 4 bases; bases outside gene matches: 1. Germline CDR1 is MNHEY and CDR2 is SVGAGI. Here the CDR3 DNA reads TGTGCCAGCAGTTACGGGGAGGGCACCGGGGAGCTGTTTTTT. As protein: CASSYGEGTGELFF.

The chain joins TRBV6-6 to TRBJ2-2; D perhaps matches TRBD2 (6 bases). CDR1 and CDR2 (germline): MNHNY, SVGAGI (reference sequence). The CDR3 covers 16 residues. The V and J ends lost 6 bases and 0 bases respectively, with 14 bases between them. The CDR3 region has the DNA TGTGCCAGCAGCTCCAGGAGGGGAGCGAACACCGGGGAGCTGTTTTTT. Translated, it gives CASSSRRGANTGELFF.

The sample holds a few counts of this clone. The chain carries TRBV6-1 and TRBJ2-3, with unresolved D. This CDR3 contains 13 residues. V was cut by 5 bases and J by 4 bases, with 10 bases left in between. Germline V gives CDR1 MNHNS, CDR2 SASEGT. The CDR3 sequence: CASSPPEADTQYF. In DNA form, the CDR3 reads TGTGCCAGCAGTCCTCCTGAGGCAGATACGCAGTATTTT.

This chain joins TRBV4-2 and TRBJ1-3; 8 positions agree with TRBD1. There are 18 residues in the CDR3. J gave up 4 bases and V 2 bases, and 13 bases lay outside the gene matches. From germline, CDR1 is LGHNA and CDR2 YNFKEQ. Written as DNA, the CDR3 is TGTGCCAGCAGCCAAAAATTTGGGGGACAGGTCCTAGGAAACACCATATATTTT. It codes for CASSQKFGGQVLGNTIYF.

Written as DNA, the CDR3 is TGCGCCAGCAGCCAAATTTCCGGGACAGGGGGCAGTCAGCCCCAGCATTTT. As protein: CASSQISGTGGSQPQHF. The rearrangement joins TRBV4-1 to TRBJ1-5; 12 nucleotides agree with TRBD1. Germline V gene sequence: CDR1 MGHRA, CDR2 YSYEKL. Germline trimming cut 2 bases from V and 6 bases from J; bases unmatched to any gene: 8. The CDR3 is 17 amino acids.

The chain uses TRBV5-1 and TRBJ2-1; a possible D gene is TRBD2 (6 bases). CDR3 length: 12 amino acids. V was clipped by 2 bases and J by 10 bases, with 10 bases between them. Germline V CDR1 and CDR2: SGHRS, YFSETQ. CDR3 region: CASSFDSGEQFF. The CDR3 coding sequence is TGCGCCAGCAGCTTTGACAGCGGGGAGCAGTTCTTC. Full variable domain (rest looked up from reference TRBV5-1 and TRBJ2-1): KAGVTQTPRYLIKTRGQQVTLSCSPISGHRSVSWYQQTPGQGLQFLFEYFSETQRNKGNFPGRFSGRQFSNSRSEMNVSTLELGDSALYLCASSFDSGEQFFGPGTRLTVL.

This sequence joins TRBV5-1 and TRBJ1-1, with TRBD1 identical over 10 bases. The CDR3 length is 15 residues. Germline CDR1 reads SGHRS; CDR2 reads YFSETQ. The V and J ends lost 3 bases and 4 bases, in that order; junction bases with no gene match: 6. CDR3 sequence (DNA): TGCGCCAGCAGCTGGACAGGGGGATCGGGCACTGAAGCTTTCTTT. Protein sequence: CASSWTGGSGTEAFF.

V gene TRBV7-2 combines with J gene TRBJ2-5; TRBD2 aligns across 9 bases. Germline CDR1 is SGHTA and CDR2 is FQGNSA. CDR3 size: 16 residues. V was pared by 1 base and J by 1 base, with 4 bases of the junction left unmatched. CDR3 sequence reads: CASSLGGLASQETQYF. The CDR3 nucleotides read TGTGCCAGCAGCTTAGGAGGACTAGCGAGCCAAGAGACCCAGTACTTC.